Below are 4 T cell receptor beta chains sequenced from a single sample in a study of T cell responses to AZD1222 COVID-19 vaccine. Using immunoSEQ multiplex PCR, the repertoire was profiled, and TCRdb retains in-frame clones only, with some absent. The sample has some 130,000 clones, about 93% seen once. Sample: peripheral blood, taken on day 0 of AZD1222 vaccination. These TCRs come from an adult in good health.

This chain uses TRBV10-2 with TRBJ2-3, with 8 bases that match TRBD2. The length of the CDR3 is 13 residues. Germline V gene lookup returns CDR1 WSHSY and CDR2 SAAADI. With 5 bases clipped from V and 3 bases from J, the junction kept 1 base outside the gene matches. The CDR3 sequence: CASSRGGTDTQYF. CDR3 nucleotides: TGCGCCAGCAGTCGGGGGGGAACAGATACGCAGTATTTT.

This chain links TRBV10-3 with TRBJ1-1; a possible D gene is TRBD1 (5 bases). This CDR3 has 15 amino acids. Germline V gene lookup returns CDR1 ENHRY and CDR2 SYGVKD. The V gene lost 2 bases and the J gene lost 4 bases, with 14 bases spanning the gap. The CDR3 nucleotides read TGTGCCATCAGTGAGGATGAGACGGGACTCACTGAAGCTTTCTTT. Translated: CAISEDETGLTEAFF.

CDR3 protein: CASSYKGAWTEAFF. DNA for the CDR3: TGTGCCAGCAGTTACAAGGGGGCTTGGACTGAAGCTTTCTTT. V gene TRBV6-5 combines with J gene TRBJ1-1, with 7 bases that match TRBD1. V was pared by 2 bases and J by 5 bases, with 5 bases of the junction left unmatched. Germline lookup yields CDR1 MNHEY and CDR2 SVGAGI. This CDR3 contains 14 residues.

This clone was picked up a small number of times. This rearrangement joins TRBV5-4 to TRBJ2-7, with 8 bases that match TRBD2. The CDR3 loop spans 16 amino acids. In germline, CDR1 is SGHNT, CDR2 YYREEE (reference sequence). With V trimmed by 2 bases and J by 0 bases, 7 bases remained unmatched. CDR3 DNA: TGTGCCAGCAGCTTCACGGGGGGGACATTCTCCTACGAGCAGTACTTC. It specifies CASSFTGGTFSYEQYF.